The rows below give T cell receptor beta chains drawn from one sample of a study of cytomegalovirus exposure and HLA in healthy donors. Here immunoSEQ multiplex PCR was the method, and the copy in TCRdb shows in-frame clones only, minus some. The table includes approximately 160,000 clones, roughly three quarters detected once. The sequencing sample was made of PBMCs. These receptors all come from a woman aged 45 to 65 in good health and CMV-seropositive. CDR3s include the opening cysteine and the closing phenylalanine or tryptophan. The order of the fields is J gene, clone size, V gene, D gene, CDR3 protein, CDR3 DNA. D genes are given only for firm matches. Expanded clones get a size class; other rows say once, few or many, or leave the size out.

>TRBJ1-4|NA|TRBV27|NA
CASSLKGAVGGKLFF
TGTGCCAGCAGTTTAAAAGGGGCGGTCGGTGGGAAACTGTTTTTT
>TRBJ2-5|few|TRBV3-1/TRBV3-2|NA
CASSPPFDF
TGTGCCAGCAGCCCCCCCTTCGACTTC
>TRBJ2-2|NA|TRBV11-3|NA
CASSFSRMGTGELFF
TGTGCCAGCAGCTTTTCTAGAATGGGTACCGGGGAGCTGTTTTTT
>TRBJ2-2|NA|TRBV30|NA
CAWSNRALGTGELFF
TGTGCCTGGAGTAACAGGGCCCTTGGAACCGGGGAGCTGTTTTTT
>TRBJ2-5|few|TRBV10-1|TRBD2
CASSAPGEGPRGETQYF
TGCGCCAGCAGTGCCCCGGGGGAGGGGCCCCGAGGAGAGACCCAGTACTTC
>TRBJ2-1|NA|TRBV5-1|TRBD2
CASSLGLAGVYNEQFF
TGCGCCAGCAGCTTGGGACTAGCGGGGGTATACAATGAGCAGTTCTTC
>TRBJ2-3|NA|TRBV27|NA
CASSLRLVGTDTQYF
TGTGCCAGCAGTCTCCGACTAGTAGGCACAGATACGCAGTATTTT
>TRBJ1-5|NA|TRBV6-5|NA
CASSPSQGNQPQHF
TGTGCCAGCAGTCCGTCACAAGGCAATCAGCCCCAGCATTTT
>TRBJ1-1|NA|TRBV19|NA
CASSIRKRAAASLSDTEAFF
TGTGCCAGTAGTATAAGGAAGAGGGCAGCCGCTTCCCTATCTGACACTGAAGCTTTCTTT
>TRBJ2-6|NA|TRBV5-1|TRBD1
CASGPGGSSSGANVLTF
TGCGCCAGCGGACCAGGGGGCAGTTCCTCTGGGGCCAACGTCCTGACTTTC
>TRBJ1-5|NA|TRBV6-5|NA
CASRTGSSNQPQHF
TGTGCCAGCAGAACCGGGTCTAGCAATCAGCCCCAGCATTTT
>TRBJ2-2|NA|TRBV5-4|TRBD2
CASSPSLGLAGPNTGELFF
TGTGCCAGCAGCCCAAGCTTGGGACTAGCGGGGCCGAACACCGGGGAGCTGTTTTTT
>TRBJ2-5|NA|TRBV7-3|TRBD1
CASSRTGTGQETQYF
TGTGCCAGCAGCCGGACAGGGACGGGCCAAGAGACCCAGTACTTC
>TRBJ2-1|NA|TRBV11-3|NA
CASSRPSGEQFF
TGTGCCAGCAGTCGTCCCAGCGGGGAGCAGTTCTTC
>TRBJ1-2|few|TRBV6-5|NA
CASSSIGAWGYTF
TGTGCCAGCAGTTCAATAGGGGCTTGGGGCTACACCTTC
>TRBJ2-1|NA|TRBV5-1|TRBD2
CASSLGLAGAGEQFF
TGCGCCAGCAGCTTGGGGCTAGCGGGGGCGGGGGAGCAGTTCTTC
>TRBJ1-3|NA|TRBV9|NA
CASSKGLSSGNTIYF
TGTGCCAGCTCGAAGGGACTCAGCTCTGGAAACACCATATATTTT
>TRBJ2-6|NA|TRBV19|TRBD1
CASSTGGGLSGANVLTF
TGTGCCAGTAGTACAGGGGGCGGACTCTCTGGGGCCAACGTCCTGACTTTC
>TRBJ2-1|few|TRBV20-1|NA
CSAMGDEQFF
TGCAGTGCTATGGGCGATGAGCAGTTCTTC
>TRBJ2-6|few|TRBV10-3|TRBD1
CAISSRGPGANVLTF
TGTGCCATCAGTTCTAGGGGGCCTGGGGCCAACGTCCTGACTTTC
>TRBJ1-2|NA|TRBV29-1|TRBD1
CSVEAGTGTGYGYTF
TGCAGCGTTGAAGCGGGGACAGGGACAGGCTATGGCTACACCTTC
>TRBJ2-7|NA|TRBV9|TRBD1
CASSVGTGFYEQYF
TGTGCCAGCAGCGTTGGGACAGGGTTCTACGAGCAGTACTTC
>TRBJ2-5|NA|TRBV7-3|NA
CASSLTVNAPETQYF
TGTGCCAGCAGCCTCACAGTGAATGCACCAGAGACCCAGTACTTC
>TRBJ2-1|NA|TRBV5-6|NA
CASSLGGHLSFYNEQFF
TGTGCCAGCAGCTTGGGTGGACATCTAAGTTTTTACAATGAGCAGTTCTTC
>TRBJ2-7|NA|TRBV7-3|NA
CASSPGTGVGEQYF
TGTGCCAGCAGCCCCGGGACGGGGGTCGGCGAGCAGTACTTC
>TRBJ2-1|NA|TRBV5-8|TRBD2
CASSLDGAGGPYNEQFF
TGTGCCAGCAGCTTGGATGGTGCGGGGGGGCCCTACAATGAGCAGTTCTTC
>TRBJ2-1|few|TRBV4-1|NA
CASSPRSKRVYNEQFF
TGCGCCAGCAGCCCTCGGAGTAAGAGGGTCTACAATGAGCAGTTCTTC
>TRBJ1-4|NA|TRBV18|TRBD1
CASSPAPRGLTNEKLFF
TGTGCCAGCTCACCCGCTCCCAGGGGGCTCACTAATGAAAAACTGTTTTTT
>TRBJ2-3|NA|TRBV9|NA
CASSPRLGPTDTQYF
TGTGCCAGCAGCCCCCGACTAGGGCCCACAGATACGCAGTATTTT
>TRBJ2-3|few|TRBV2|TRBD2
CASSGTSGPTDTQYF
TGTGCCAGCAGCGGGACTAGCGGGCCCACAGATACGCAGTATTTT
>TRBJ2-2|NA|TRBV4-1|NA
CASSRSGPNTGELFF
TGCGCCAGCAGCCGCTCAGGTCCGAACACCGGGGAGCTGTTTTTT
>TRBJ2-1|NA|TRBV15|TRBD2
CATSSGAQAGVAYNEQFF
TGTGCCACCAGCAGTGGGGCTCAAGCGGGGGTGGCCTACAATGAGCAGTTCTTC
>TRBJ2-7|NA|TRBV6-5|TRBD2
CASTFGGAPYEQYF
TGTGCCAGCACTTTCGGGGGGGCCCCCTACGAGCAGTACTTC